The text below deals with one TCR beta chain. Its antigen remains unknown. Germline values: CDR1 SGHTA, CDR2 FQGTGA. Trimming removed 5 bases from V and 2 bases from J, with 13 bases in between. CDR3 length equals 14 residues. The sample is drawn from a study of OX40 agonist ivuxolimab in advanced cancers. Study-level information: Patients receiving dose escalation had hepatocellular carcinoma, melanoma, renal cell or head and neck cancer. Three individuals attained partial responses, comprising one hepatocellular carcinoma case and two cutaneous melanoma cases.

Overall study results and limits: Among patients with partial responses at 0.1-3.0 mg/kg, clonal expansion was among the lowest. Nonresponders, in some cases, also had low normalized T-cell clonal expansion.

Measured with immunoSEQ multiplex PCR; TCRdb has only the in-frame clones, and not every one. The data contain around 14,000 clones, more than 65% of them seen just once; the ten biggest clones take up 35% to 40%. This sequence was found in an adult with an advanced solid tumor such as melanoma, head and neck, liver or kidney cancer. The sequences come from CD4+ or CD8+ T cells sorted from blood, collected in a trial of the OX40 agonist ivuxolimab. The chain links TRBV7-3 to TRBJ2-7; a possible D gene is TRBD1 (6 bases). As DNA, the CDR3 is TGTGCCAGCAGCCAAACAGGGAGAACCTACGAGCAGTACTTC. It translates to CASSQTGRTYEQYF.